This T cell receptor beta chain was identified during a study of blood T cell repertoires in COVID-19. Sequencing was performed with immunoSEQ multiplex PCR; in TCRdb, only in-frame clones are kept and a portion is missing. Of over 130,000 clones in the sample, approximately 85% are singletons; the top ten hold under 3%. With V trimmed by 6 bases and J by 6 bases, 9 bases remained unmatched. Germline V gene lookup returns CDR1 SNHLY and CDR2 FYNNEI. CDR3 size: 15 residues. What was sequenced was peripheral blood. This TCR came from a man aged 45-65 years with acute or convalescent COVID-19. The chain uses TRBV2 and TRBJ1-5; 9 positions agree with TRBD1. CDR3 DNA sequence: TGTGCCAGCAGCCACGACAGGGGGACGCGTCAGCCCCAGCATTTT. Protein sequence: CASSHDRGTRQPQHF.